These 7 T cell receptor beta chains share one sample of origin, sequenced in a study of blood T cells in healthy people across ages. Using a J-beta primer mix together with a sample-barcoded 5' primer, a second PCR was run for roughly 7 to 12 cycles. TCRdb ran MiXCR on the 5' RACE reads and lists one entry per CDR3 protein. The table shows 800,000 to 1,000,000 distinct CDR3 sequences, with 40% to 60% occurring only once. Source material: blood. Receptor source: a man between 25 and 39 years old in good health.

This clonotype has a handful of counts. This chain joins TRBV29-1 and TRBJ1-1; TRBD1 matches 7 bases. Germline V gene data show CDR1 as SQVTM and CDR2 as ANQGSEA. V lost 4 bases and J lost 1; bases outside the gene matches: 6. CDR3 length: 14 amino acids. The CDR3 reads CSVADDRANTEAFF. CDR3 coding DNA: TGCAGCGTTGCGGACGACAGGGCGAACACTGAAGCTTTCTTT.

The rearrangement links TRBV11-2 to TRBJ2-1; D tentatively reads TRBD1 or TRBD2 (5 bases each). The CDR3 has 16 amino acids. V lost 5 bases to trimming and J lost 0 bases, with 14 bases between them. In germline, CDR1 is SGHAT, CDR2 FQNNGV. CDR3 bases: TGTGCCAGCAGCCTCGCTGGGACCGCCTCCTACAATGAGCAGTTCTTC. Amino acid sequence: CASSLAGTASYNEQFF.

This chain joins TRBV7-3 and TRBJ2-5; 12 bases are shared with TRBD1. Germline trimming cut 0 bases from V and 4 bases from J; bases unmatched to any gene: 3. Germline V CDR1 and CDR2: SGHTA, FQGTGA. This CDR3 is built from 16 residues. The CDR3 DNA reads TGTGCCAGCAGCTTAACGGGACAGGGGGCGTTAGAGACCCAGTACTTC. Translated: CASSLTGQGALETQYF.

There are a few counts of this clonotype. The chain couples TRBV6-5 to TRBJ1-5, with 9 positions matching TRBD1. The germline V gene has CDR1 MNHEY and CDR2 SVGAGI. The CDR3 runs 13 residues. Unmatched junction bases numbered 4, after V lost 6 bases and J lost 7 bases. This chain's CDR3 is CASRDRGGQPQHF. The CDR3 coding sequence is TGTGCCAGCAGGGACAGGGGTGGGCAGCCCCAGCATTTT.

In its sample, this clonotype was seen a few times. The chain has TRBV29-1 and TRBJ1-5; no clear D gene. The CDR3 is made up of 13 amino acids. V lost 6 bases, J lost 2 bases, and 11 bases lay in between. Germline values: CDR1 SQVTM, CDR2 ANQGSEA. The CDR3 coding sequence is TGCAGCGTCGCTGGTCAGCGCAATCAGCCCCAGCATTTT. Translated: CSVAGQRNQPQHF.

This clonotype was observed a handful of times. This rearrangement joins TRBV6-1 to TRBJ1-2, with D uncertain. CDR1 and CDR2 from the germline V gene are MNHNS and SASEGT. The CDR3 has 14 residues. The V end was cut by 1 base, the J end by 0 bases, with 6 bases between. CDR3 sequence: CASSEGPTNYGYTF. The CDR3 DNA is TGTGCCAGCAGTGAAGGACCCACTAACTATGGCTACACCTTC.

This clonotype was counted a few times. The J gene is TRBJ2-3, the V gene TRBV5-6; the match to TRBD2 covers 8 bases. CDR3 length: 17 amino acids. Losses at the gene ends were 4 bases for V and 9 bases for J; bases not matched to a gene: 19. CDR1 and CDR2 from the germline V gene are SGHDT and YYEEEE. The CDR3 DNA follows: TGTGCCAGCAGCGTAGGTTGGGGAGCGGGGGCTCAGCGGACGCAGTATTTT. Translation: CASSVGWGAGAQRTQYF.